Presented here are 29 T cell receptor beta chains from one specimen sequenced in a study of blood T cell repertoires in COVID-19. Sequenced by immunoSEQ multiplex PCR; TCRdb stores in-frame clones only, minus some. The repertoire holds some 250,000 clones, with 75% to 90% as singletons. The sequenced material came from peripheral blood. These receptors originate from a man younger than 45 with active or convalescent COVID-19.

The chain uses TRBV9 and TRBJ2-7; the match to TRBD1 covers 8 bases. The germline V gene has CDR1 SGDLS and CDR2 YYNGEE. This CDR3 has 15 amino acids. Trimming removed 4 bases from V and 4 bases from J; junction bases left unmatched: 10. The CDR3 here is CASSPLPTGEYEQYF. The CDR3 nucleotides are TGTGCCAGCAGCCCCCTCCCGACAGGGGAGTACGAGCAGTACTTC.

V and J are TRBV9 and TRBJ2-3; 12 positions agree with TRBD2. The length of the CDR3 is 16 residues. Unmatched junction bases numbered 7, after V lost 2 bases and J lost 6 bases. Germline V gives CDR1 SGDLS, CDR2 YYNGEE. The CDR3 DNA sequence: TGTGCCAGCAGCGTGACCCCTAGCGGGGGGGCCGATACGCAGTATTTT. This translates into CASSVTPSGGADTQYF.

This chain uses TRBV9 with TRBJ2-3; 7 nucleotides align to TRBD2. Germline V gene lookup returns CDR1 SGDLS and CDR2 YYNGEE. The V segment lost 3 bases and the J segment 3 bases; nucleotides outside the gene matches: 10. This CDR3 comprises 16 residues. The CDR3 spells CASSADAGVGTDTQYF. CDR3 in DNA: TGTGCCAGCAGCGCAGACGCGGGGGTAGGAACAGATACGCAGTATTTT.

The chain uses TRBV7-2 and TRBJ1-5, with a possible D match to TRBD1 (5 bases). The CDR3 loop spans 16 amino acids. The germline gives CDR1 SGHTA, CDR2 FQGNSA. V lost 1 base and J 0 bases, leaving 10 bases between the germline ends. The CDR3 is CASSLVSRVSNQPQHF. The CDR3 bases are TGTGCCAGCAGCTTAGTTTCCAGGGTTAGCAATCAGCCCCAGCATTTT.

The rearrangement uses TRBV11-2 and TRBJ2-5; the match to TRBD2 covers 9 bases. The CDR3 has 16 residues. Unmatched junction bases numbered 6, after V lost 0 bases and J lost 4 bases. The germline gives CDR1 SGHAT, CDR2 FQNNGV. CDR3 DNA sequence: TGTGCCAGCAGCTTAGATAGGCGGGGGGGCCTAGAGACCCAGTACTTC. Translated: CASSLDRRGGLETQYF.

The chain uses TRBV2 and TRBJ1-4; D is unresolved. CDR3 size: 13 residues. Germline V gene sequence: CDR1 SNHLY, CDR2 FYNNEI. Trimming took off 7 bases at V and 4 bases at J, with 10 bases between the two ends. CDR3 amino acids: CASTRSRNEKLFF. The CDR3 DNA reads TGTGCCAGCACGCGGAGTCGTAATGAAAAACTGTTTTTT.

This clone was counted a single time. The chain has TRBV10-3 and TRBJ1-1; TRBD1 aligns across 7 bases. The CDR3 is 14 residues long. V shed 6 bases and J 7 bases; nucleotides not matched to a gene: 11. In germline, CDR1 is ENHRY, CDR2 SYGVKD. CDR3 bases: TGTGCCATCAGAGCCACAGGGGAAGGGGGTGAAGCTTTCTTT. Translated, it gives CAIRATGEGGEAFF.

This clone showed up just a few times. The chain is built from TRBV7-2 and TRBJ1-6, with D possibly TRBD1 on 5 matching bases. V lost 1 base and J lost 10, with 14 bases in between. Germline V lookup: CDR1 SGHTA, CDR2 FQGNSA. This CDR3 has 15 residues. CDR3 in amino acids: CASSLDPGGRSPLHF. The CDR3 DNA sequence: TGTGCCAGCAGCTTAGACCCCGGGGGGAGATCACCCCTCCACTTT.

The chain combines TRBV10-3 with TRBJ2-5, with 9 bases that match TRBD1. V lost 2 bases, J lost 2 bases, and 9 bases stayed unmatched. Germline values: CDR1 ENHRY, CDR2 SYGVKD. The length of the CDR3 is 17 residues. The CDR3 DNA sequence: TGTGCCATCAGTGAGGCCGGGACAGGGATAACGCAAGAGACCCAGTACTTC. Its translation is CAISEAGTGITQETQYF.

The chain has TRBV10-2 and TRBJ2-1; TRBD2 matches 13 bases. Unmatched junction bases numbered 1, after V lost 6 bases and J lost 2 bases. CDR1 WSHSY and CDR2 SAAADI come from the germline V gene. CDR3 length: 15 residues. This CDR3 is CASRGLAGTYNEQFF. DNA for the CDR3: TGCGCCAGCAGGGGACTAGCGGGGACCTACAATGAGCAGTTCTTC.

This clone was observed a handful of times. J is TRBJ2-3 and V is TRBV6-4; 9 nucleotides match TRBD2. The CDR3 covers 15 residues. The ends lost 3 bases at V and 6 bases at J; junction bases unmatched: 7. CDR1 and CDR2 from the germline V gene are MRHNA and SNTAGT. This chain's CDR3 is CASSESSGGQDTQYF. CDR3 nucleotide sequence: TGTGCCAGCAGTGAGTCAAGCGGGGGGCAGGATACGCAGTATTTT.

The chain is built from TRBV6-6 and TRBJ1-1, with D hard to call. The CDR3 runs to 12 residues. Germline V gives CDR1 MNHNY, CDR2 SVGAGI (reference sequence). With 8 bases removed from V and 4 bases from J, the gap between germline ends came to 11 bases. The CDR3, as DNA: TGTGCCAGCCTGGGAGGGTTCACTGAAGCTTTCTTT. It codes for CASLGGFTEAFF.

This chain uses TRBV9 with TRBJ2-3, with 8 bases aligning to TRBD2. The V gene end was trimmed by 3 bases and the J gene end by 7 bases; junction bases not matched to a gene: 10. This CDR3 contains 15 residues. Germline CDR1 SGDLS, CDR2 YYNGEE. CDR3 amino acids: CASSDGSGGPNTQYF. The CDR3 region has the DNA TGTGCCAGCAGCGACGGGTCGGGGGGGCCGAATACGCAGTATTTT.

V and J are TRBV6-5 and TRBJ1-5; perhaps TRBD1 as D (6 bases). CDR1 and CDR2 (germline): MNHEY, SVGAGI. V was cut by 6 bases and J by 5 bases, with 17 bases left in between. This CDR3 is built from 15 residues. In DNA form, the CDR3 reads TGTGCCAGCAGAGAGACAGGTGGCCGGGATCAGCCCCAGCATTTT. Protein sequence: CASRETGGRDQPQHF.

This rearrangement joins TRBV6-1 to TRBJ2-3; D unclear. The V gene's germline CDR1 is MNHNS and CDR2 SASEGT. This CDR3 comprises 11 residues. V dropped 2 bases and J dropped 7 bases, with 4 bases sitting between them. CDR3 sequence: CASSESYTQYF. In DNA, the CDR3 is TGTGCCAGCAGTGAAAGCTATACGCAGTATTTT.

The genes are TRBV11-1 and TRBJ1-1, with unresolved D. Trimming left V 1 base short and J 1 base short, with 10 bases between. The length of the CDR3 is 15 residues. Germline loops: CDR1 SGHAT, CDR2 FQDESV (reference sequence). Here the CDR3 reads CASSLGLRENTEAFF. The CDR3 region has the DNA TGTGCCAGCAGCTTAGGGCTGAGGGAGAACACTGAAGCTTTCTTT.

The chain has TRBV19 and TRBJ2-4; D might be TRBD1 (6 bases). V was clipped by 5 bases and J by 3 bases, with 14 bases between them. There are 15 residues in the CDR3. CDR1 and CDR2 (germline): LNHDA, SQIVND (reference sequence). This chain's CDR3 is CASSDQQGVKNIQYF. The CDR3 bases are TGTGCCAGTAGTGATCAACAGGGAGTCAAAAACATTCAGTACTTC.

The chain is built from TRBV5-5 and TRBJ2-3; 7 nucleotides match TRBD1. This CDR3 has 14 amino acids. Germline trimming cut 4 bases from V and 1 base from J; bases unmatched to any gene: 3. Per the germline V gene, CDR1 is SGHKS and CDR2 is YYEKEE (reference sequence). CDR3 nucleotides: TGTGCCAGCAGCCGGACAGGAGGCACAGATACGCAGTATTTT. Protein sequence: CASSRTGGTDTQYF.

This chain uses TRBV11-2 with TRBJ2-5, with 8 bases matching TRBD1. Germline lookup yields CDR1 SGHAT and CDR2 FQNNGV. The CDR3 spans 18 residues. Trimming took 1 base from V and 5 from J; bases not matched to a gene: 15. The CDR3 loop reads CASSLVGTGPLVRETQYF. CDR3 in DNA: TGTGCCAGCAGCTTAGTGGGGACAGGCCCCCTAGTGAGGGAGACCCAGTACTTC. The whole variable domain, filled in from reference TRBV11-2 and TRBJ2-5, reads EAGVAQSPRYKIIEKRQSVAFWCNPISGHATLYWYQQILGQGPKLLIQFQNNGVVDDSQLPKDRFSAERLKGVDSTLKIQPAKLEDSAVYLCASSLVGTGPLVRETQYFGPGTRLLVL.

This clone was observed a handful of times. The same CDR3 is also encoded by other DNA sequences in this sample. This chain uses TRBV5-1 with TRBJ1-2; D is possibly TRBD1 (5 bases). V was pared by 2 bases and J by 3 bases, with 8 bases between. This CDR3 has 13 amino acids. Germline CDR1 is SGHRS and CDR2 is YFSETQ. The CDR3 sequence is CASSLSGDYGYTF. In DNA form, the CDR3 reads TGCGCCAGCAGCTTATCGGGGGACTATGGCTACACCTTC. The full variable domain, its missing parts supplied by reference TRBV5-1 and TRBJ1-2, is KAGVTQTPRYLIKTRGQQVTLSCSPISGHRSVSWYQQTPGQGLQFLFEYFSETQRNKGNFPGRFSGRQFSNSRSEMNVSTLELGDSALYLCASSLSGDYGYTFGSGTRLTVV.

The J gene is TRBJ1-1, the V gene TRBV2; TRBD1 matches at 8 bases. Germline V lookup: CDR1 SNHLY, CDR2 FYNNEI. V shed 8 bases and J 6 bases; nucleotides not matched to a gene: 11. The CDR3 spans 14 residues. Here the CDR3 DNA reads TGTGCCAGCGTATATCGGACAGGGACCGCTGAAGCTTTCTTT. Residues: CASVYRTGTAEAFF.

This clone came up once. The rearrangement uses TRBV3-1 (or the pseudogene TRBV3-2) and TRBJ1-2; perhaps TRBD1 as D (6 bases). The CDR3 has 14 amino acids. The V gene's germline CDR1 is LGHDT and CDR2 YNNKEL (reference sequence). The V gene lost 0 bases and the J gene lost 6 bases, with 11 bases spanning the gap. The CDR3, as DNA: TGTGCCAGCAGCCAAGATCCAGGGGTTGATGGCTACACCTTC. Translation: CASSQDPGVDGYTF.

The chain links TRBV4-1 to TRBJ2-7; D call uncertain. V gave up 1 base and J gave up 0 bases, with 4 bases separating them. The CDR3 loop spans 13 amino acids. The V gene's germline CDR1 is MGHRA and CDR2 YSYEKL. In DNA form, the CDR3 reads TGCGCCAGCAGCCAAGGGCCCTCCTACGAGCAGTACTTC. It translates to CASSQGPSYEQYF.

The chain carries TRBV7-6 and TRBJ2-3, with TRBD2 matching 9 bases. The CDR3 runs to 17 residues. The germline V gene encodes CDR1 SGHVS and CDR2 FNYEAQ. Unmatched junction bases numbered 6, after V lost 0 bases and J lost 2 bases. CDR3 nucleotide sequence: TGTGCCAGCAGCTTAGCCACCCTAGCGGGGATCACAGATACGCAGTATTTT. Amino acid sequence: CASSLATLAGITDTQYF.

The V and J genes are TRBV4-1 and TRBJ1-4, with a possible D match to TRBD1 (5 bases). Per the germline V gene, CDR1 is MGHRA and CDR2 is YSYEKL. The CDR3 is 17 amino acids. V lost 4 bases and J 6 bases, leaving 21 bases between the germline ends. The CDR3 DNA reads TGCGCCAGCAGCCCTCAACCTGACGGGGGGGTTCATGAAAAACTGTTTTTT. Protein product: CASSPQPDGGVHEKLFF.

This rearrangement joins TRBV30 to TRBJ2-2, with 10 bases matching TRBD2. The V gene's germline CDR1 is GTSNPN and CDR2 SVGIG (reference sequence). CDR3 length: 15 amino acids. After removal of 1 base from V and 3 bases from J, the junction contained 2 bases not matched to a gene. The CDR3 DNA sequence: TGTGCCTGGAGTGGGACTAGCGGATACACCGGGGAGCTGTTTTTT. Its translation is CAWSGTSGYTGELFF.

The chain joins TRBV7-9 to TRBJ1-6; 7 bases line up with TRBD1. Germline-derived CDR1 and CDR2 are SEHNR and FQNEAQ (reference sequence). This CDR3 region has 17 residues. V lost 1 base, J lost 5 bases, and 8 bases stayed unmatched. DNA for the CDR3: TGTGCCAGCAGCTTAGTCGGTGCGACAGGGCATAATTCACCCCTCCACTTT. Translation gives CASSLVGATGHNSPLHF.

The chain links TRBV7-3 to TRBJ1-1; 8 nucleotides agree with TRBD1. There are 13 residues in the CDR3. CDR1 is SGHTA, CDR2 FQGTGA, per germline. V shed 4 bases and J 8 bases; nucleotides not matched to a gene: 6. Written as DNA, the CDR3 is TGTGCCAGCAGCTCGACCGGGACAGGAGAAGCTTTCTTT. Residues: CASSSTGTGEAFF.

The V gene is TRBV2, the J gene TRBJ2-1; 7 bases line up with TRBD2. Germline CDR1 SNHLY, CDR2 FYNNEI. Trimming at V came to 5 bases and at J to 0 bases, leaving 16 bases not matched to a gene. The CDR3 consists of 19 residues. The CDR3 DNA follows: TGTGCCAGCAGTACACCGGGGGGTGGGGGACTTGGCTCCTACAATGAGCAGTTCTTC. Translation: CASSTPGGGGLGSYNEQFF.